This entry lists 8 T cell receptor beta chains sequenced from one sample in a study of breast tumors, draining lymph nodes, adjacent tissues. TCRdb independently ran MiXCR on the multiplex PCR reads; one entry per CDR3 protein. The sample carries 60,000 to 70,000 distinct CDR3 sequences, roughly 59% recorded once. Material for sequencing was breast tumor tissue. These receptors all come from a female donor with breast cancer. Some clones in this sample may be carry-over from other donors' samples.

This clonotype was seen ten or more times. The rearrangement uses TRBV28 and TRBJ1-5; D is undetermined. CDR1 and CDR2 (germline): MDHEN, SYDVKM. CDR3 size: 12 residues. The ends were cut back, 6 bases at V and 2 bases at J, with 5 bases in the middle. CDR3 sequence (DNA): TGTGCCAGCAGGAGGGGCAATCAGCCCCAGCATTTT. Encoded protein: CASRRGNQPQHF.

The gene calls are TRBV7-9 and TRBJ1-3, with D possibly matching TRBD1 (5 bases). V shed 6 bases and J shed 4 bases, with 13 bases lying between them. This CDR3 comprises 14 residues. Germline CDR1 is SEHNR and CDR2 is FQNEAQ (reference sequence). CDR3 sequence: CASSAGLAGNTIYF. The CDR3 DNA reads TGTGCCAGCAGTGCGGGGCTAGCGGGAAACACCATATATTTT.

This clonotype was seen repeatedly, ten times or more. This chain links TRBV5-5 with TRBJ1-4, with D perhaps TRBD1 (6 bases). CDR3 length: 15 amino acids. In germline, CDR1 is SGHKS, CDR2 YYEKEE (reference sequence). V dropped 2 bases and J dropped 2 bases, with 10 bases sitting between them. CDR3 nucleotide sequence: TGTGCCAGCAGCTTCCGGGACACGACTAATGAAAAACTGTTTTTT. Translating it yields CASSFRDTTNEKLFF.

This clonotype was counted between two and nine times. The junction departs from germline at one end; a sequencing error may be responsible. This chain links TRBV6-2 or TRBV6-3 with TRBJ1-1; D may be TRBD1 (5 bases). CDR1 MNHEY and CDR2 SVGEGT come from the germline V gene. This CDR3 has 13 residues. The CDR3 spells CATGGSGNTEAFF. The CDR3 nucleotides read TGCGCCACCGGGGGATCGGGGAACACTGAAGCTTTCTTT.

The chain combines TRBV5-5 with TRBJ1-4; D may be TRBD1 (5 bases). Germline lookup yields CDR1 SGHKS and CDR2 YYEKEE (reference sequence). Deletions cut 3 bases from V and 3 bases from J, with 12 bases between. The CDR3 is 15 amino acids. CDR3 coding DNA: TGTGCCAGCAGCTGGGGGAATTCGGCTAATGAAAAACTGTTTTTT. Translating gives CASSWGNSANEKLFF.

This chain links TRBV20-1 with TRBJ2-7; 8 bases agree with TRBD2. The germline gives CDR1 DFQATT, CDR2 SNEGSKA (reference sequence). J lost 1 base, V lost 0 bases, and 2 bases had no gene match. This CDR3 contains 14 residues. The CDR3 is CSARDQRGSYEQYF. CDR3 bases: TGCAGTGCTAGAGACCAGCGGGGGTCCTACGAGCAGTACTTC.

This chain links TRBV7-2 with TRBJ2-7, with a possible D match to TRBD2 (6 bases). This CDR3 has 14 amino acids. Trimming took 2 bases from V and 0 from J, leaving 8 bases between them. The germline V gene encodes CDR1 SGHTA and CDR2 FQGNSA. The DNA of the CDR3 is TGTGCCAGCAGCTTAACCGGGAGCTCCTACGAGCAGTACTTC. Translated: CASSLTGSSYEQYF.

This clonotype was seen at least ten times. Being one base from a much bigger clone, this may be a read error. The rearrangement links TRBV20-1 to TRBJ1-6, with TRBD1 as a possible D gene (6 bases). Germline lookup yields CDR1 DFQATT and CDR2 SNEGSKA (reference sequence). The CDR3 contains 12 residues. Here the CDR3 reads CSLDRNNSPPHF. The CDR3 DNA follows: TGCTCGCTGGACAGAAATAATTCACCCCCCCACTTT.